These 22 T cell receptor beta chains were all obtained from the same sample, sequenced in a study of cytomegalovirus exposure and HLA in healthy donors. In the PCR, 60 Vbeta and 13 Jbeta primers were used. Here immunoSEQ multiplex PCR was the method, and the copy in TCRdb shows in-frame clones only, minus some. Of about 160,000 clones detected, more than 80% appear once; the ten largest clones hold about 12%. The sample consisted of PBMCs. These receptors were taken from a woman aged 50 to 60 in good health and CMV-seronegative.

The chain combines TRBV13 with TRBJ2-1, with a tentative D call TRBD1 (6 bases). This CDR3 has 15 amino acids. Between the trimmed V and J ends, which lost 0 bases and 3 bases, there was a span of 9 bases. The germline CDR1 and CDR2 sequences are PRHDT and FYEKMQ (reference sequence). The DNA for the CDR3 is TGTGCCAGCAGCTTAGGCCGGGACATCTACAATGAGCAGTTCTTC. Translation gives CASSLGRDIYNEQFF. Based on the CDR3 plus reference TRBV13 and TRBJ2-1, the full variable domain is AAGVIQSPRHLIKEKRETATLKCYPIPRHDTVYWYQQGPGQDPQFLISFYEKMQSDKGSIPDRFSAQQFSDYHSELNMSSLELGDSALYFCASSLGRDIYNEQFFGPGTRLTVL.

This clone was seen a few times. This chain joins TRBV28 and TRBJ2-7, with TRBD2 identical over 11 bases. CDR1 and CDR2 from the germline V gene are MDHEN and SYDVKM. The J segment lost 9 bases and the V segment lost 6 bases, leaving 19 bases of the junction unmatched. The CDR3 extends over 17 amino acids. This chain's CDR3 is CASSLTGGGLADPVQYF. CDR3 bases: TGTGCCAGCAGCCTCACGGGGGGGGGACTAGCGGACCCGGTGCAGTACTTC.

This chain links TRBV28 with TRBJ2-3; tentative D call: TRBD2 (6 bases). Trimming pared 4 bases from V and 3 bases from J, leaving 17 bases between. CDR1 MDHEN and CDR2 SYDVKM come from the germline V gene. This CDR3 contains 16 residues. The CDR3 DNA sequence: TGTGCCAGCAGTTACAACCGGGACTTAGATACAGATACGCAGTATTTT. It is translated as CASSYNRDLDTDTQYF.

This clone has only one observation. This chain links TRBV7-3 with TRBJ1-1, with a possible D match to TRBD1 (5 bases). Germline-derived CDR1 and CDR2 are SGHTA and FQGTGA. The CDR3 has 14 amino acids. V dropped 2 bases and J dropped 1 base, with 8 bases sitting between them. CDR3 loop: CASSLVDRNTEAFF. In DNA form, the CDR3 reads TGTGCCAGCAGCTTAGTAGACAGGAACACTGAAGCTTTCTTT.

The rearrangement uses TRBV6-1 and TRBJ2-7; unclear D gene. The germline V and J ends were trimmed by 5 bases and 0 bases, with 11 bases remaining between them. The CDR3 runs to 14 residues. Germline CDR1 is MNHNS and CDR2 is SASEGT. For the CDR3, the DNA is TGTGCCAGCAGTAAGGAGTTTAACTCCTACGAGCAGTACTTC. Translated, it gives CASSKEFNSYEQYF.

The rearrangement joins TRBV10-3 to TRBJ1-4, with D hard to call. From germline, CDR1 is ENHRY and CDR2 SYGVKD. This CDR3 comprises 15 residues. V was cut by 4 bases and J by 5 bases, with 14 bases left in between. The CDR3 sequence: CAISARTGRNEKLFF. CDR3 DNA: TGTGCCATCAGTGCGCGAACGGGAAGGAATGAAAAACTGTTTTTT.

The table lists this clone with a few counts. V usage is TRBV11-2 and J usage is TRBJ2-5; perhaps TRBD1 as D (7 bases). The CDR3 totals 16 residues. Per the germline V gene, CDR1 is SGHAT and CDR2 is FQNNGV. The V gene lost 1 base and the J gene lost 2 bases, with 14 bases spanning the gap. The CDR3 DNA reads TGTGCCAGCAGCTTAGGTGGCAGGGGGGAACAAGAGACCCAGTACTTC. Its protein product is CASSLGGRGEQETQYF.

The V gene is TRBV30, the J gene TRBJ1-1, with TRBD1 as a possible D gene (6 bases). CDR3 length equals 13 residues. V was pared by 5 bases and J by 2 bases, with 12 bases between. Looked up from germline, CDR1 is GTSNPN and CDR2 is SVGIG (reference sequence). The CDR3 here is CAWATGPNTEAFF. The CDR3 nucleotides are TGTGCCTGGGCCACAGGGCCTAACACTGAAGCTTTCTTT.

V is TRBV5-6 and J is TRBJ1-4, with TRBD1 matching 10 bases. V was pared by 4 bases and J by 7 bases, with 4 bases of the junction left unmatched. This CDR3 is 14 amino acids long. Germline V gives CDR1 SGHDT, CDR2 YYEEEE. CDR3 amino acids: CASSPWTGGEKLFF. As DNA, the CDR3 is TGTGCCAGCAGCCCCTGGACAGGGGGTGAAAAACTGTTTTTT.

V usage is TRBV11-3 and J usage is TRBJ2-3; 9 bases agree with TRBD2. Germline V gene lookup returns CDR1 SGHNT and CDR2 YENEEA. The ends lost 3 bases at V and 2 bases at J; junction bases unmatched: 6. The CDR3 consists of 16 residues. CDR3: CASSFSPSGNTDTQYF. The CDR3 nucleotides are TGTGCCAGCAGCTTTTCTCCTAGCGGGAACACAGATACGCAGTATTTT.

CDR3 bases: TGTGCCAGCAGTTGGGACAGCTCCGACTACACTGAAGCTTTCTTT. Residues: CASSWDSSDYTEAFF. The chain recombines TRBV27 with TRBJ1-1; 7 bases are a match to TRBD1. V shed 4 bases, J shed 3 bases, and the junction held 8 bases outside the gene matches. The CDR3 loop spans 15 amino acids. Germline lookup yields CDR1 MNHEY and CDR2 SMNVEV (reference sequence).

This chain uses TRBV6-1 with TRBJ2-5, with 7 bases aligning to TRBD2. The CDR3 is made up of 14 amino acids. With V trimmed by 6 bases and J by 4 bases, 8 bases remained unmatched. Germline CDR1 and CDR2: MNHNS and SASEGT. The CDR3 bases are TGTGCCAGCAGACAGGCTAGCGGAGTAGAGACCCAGTACTTC. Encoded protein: CASRQASGVETQYF.

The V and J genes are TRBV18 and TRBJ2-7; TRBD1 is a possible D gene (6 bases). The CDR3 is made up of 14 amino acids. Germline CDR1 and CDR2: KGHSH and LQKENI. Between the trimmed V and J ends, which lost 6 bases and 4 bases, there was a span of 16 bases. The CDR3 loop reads CASSPRGILYEQYF. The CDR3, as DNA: TGTGCCAGCTCCCCCAGGGGCATTCTTTACGAGCAGTACTTC.

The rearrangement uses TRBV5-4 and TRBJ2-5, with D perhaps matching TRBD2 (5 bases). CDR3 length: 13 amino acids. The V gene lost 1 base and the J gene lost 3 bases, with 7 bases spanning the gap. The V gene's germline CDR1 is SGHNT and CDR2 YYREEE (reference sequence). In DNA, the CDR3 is TGTGCCAGCAGCTTGCCCGGGGAAGAGACCCAGTACTTC. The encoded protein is CASSLPGEETQYF.

The CDR3 spells CSVPRGAGLGETQYF. The CDR3, as DNA: TGCAGCGTTCCACGTGGGGCGGGGTTGGGGGAGACCCAGTACTTC. V usage is TRBV29-1 and J usage is TRBJ2-5, with TRBD2 as a possible D gene (6 bases). The CDR3 is 15 amino acids. Per germline, CDR1 SQVTM and CDR2 ANQGSEA. Trimming took off 5 bases at V and 5 bases at J, with 21 bases between the two ends.

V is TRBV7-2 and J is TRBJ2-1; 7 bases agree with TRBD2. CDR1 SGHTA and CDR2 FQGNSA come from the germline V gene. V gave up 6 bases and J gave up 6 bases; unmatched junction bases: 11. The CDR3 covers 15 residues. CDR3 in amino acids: CASSLIPPGGNEQFF. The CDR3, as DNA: TGTGCCAGCAGTTTAATCCCCCCGGGGGGCAATGAGCAGTTCTTC.

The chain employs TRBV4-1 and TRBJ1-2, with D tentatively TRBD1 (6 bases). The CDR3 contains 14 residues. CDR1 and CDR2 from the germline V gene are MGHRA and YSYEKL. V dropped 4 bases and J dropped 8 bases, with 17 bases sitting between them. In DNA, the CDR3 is TGCGCCAGCAGCCCCTTAGACAGGCCCACGGGCTACACCTTC. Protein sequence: CASSPLDRPTGYTF.

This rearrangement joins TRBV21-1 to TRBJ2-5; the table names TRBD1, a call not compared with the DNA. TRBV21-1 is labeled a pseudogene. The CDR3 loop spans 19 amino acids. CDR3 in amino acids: CASSKGFTYGTGGRETQYF. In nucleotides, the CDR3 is TGTGCCAGCAGCAAAGGTTTTACTTACGGGACAGGGGGCCGGGAGACCCAGTACTTC.

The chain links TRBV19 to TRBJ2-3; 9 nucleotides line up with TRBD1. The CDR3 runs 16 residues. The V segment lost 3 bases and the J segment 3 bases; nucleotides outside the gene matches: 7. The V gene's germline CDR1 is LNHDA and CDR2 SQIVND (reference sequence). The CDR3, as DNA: TGTGCCAGTAGTATCCCAACGACAGGGGGGACAGATACGCAGTATTTT. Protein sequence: CASSIPTTGGTDTQYF.

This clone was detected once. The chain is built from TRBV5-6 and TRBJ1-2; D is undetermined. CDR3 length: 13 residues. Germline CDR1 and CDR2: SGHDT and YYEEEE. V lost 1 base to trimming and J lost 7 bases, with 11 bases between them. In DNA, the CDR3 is TGTGCCAGCAGCTTGCTGAGGATACCTGGCTACACCTTC. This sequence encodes CASSLLRIPGYTF.

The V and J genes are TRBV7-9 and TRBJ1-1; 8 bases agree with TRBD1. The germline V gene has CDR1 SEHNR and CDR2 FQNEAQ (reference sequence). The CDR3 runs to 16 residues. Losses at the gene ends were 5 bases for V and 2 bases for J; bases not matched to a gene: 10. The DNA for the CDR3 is TGTGCCAGCAGCGCCCACCGGGACAGGCTAAACACTGAAGCTTTCTTT. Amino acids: CASSAHRDRLNTEAFF.

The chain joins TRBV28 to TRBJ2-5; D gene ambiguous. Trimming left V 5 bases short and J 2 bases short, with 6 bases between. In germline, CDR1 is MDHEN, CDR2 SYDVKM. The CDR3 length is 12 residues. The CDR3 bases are TGTGCCAGCAGTACAAGTCAAGAGACCCAGTACTTC. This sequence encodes CASSTSQETQYF. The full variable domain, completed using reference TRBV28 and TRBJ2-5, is DVKVTQSSRYLVKRTGEKVFLECVQDMDHENMFWYRQDPGLGLRLIYFSYDVKMKEKGDIPEGYSVSREKKERFSLILESASTNQTSMYLCASSTSQETQYFGPGTRLLVL.